This T cell receptor beta chain originates from a study of T cell responses to AZD1222 COVID-19 vaccine. Regarding the study as a whole: Donors, mostly white British, included more females; clonal diversity was possibly underestimated. Compared with day 0, the breadth and depth of the Spike-specific TCR repertoire rose significantly after two doses of AZD1222.

V dropped 5 bases and J dropped 4 bases, with 14 bases sitting between them. This CDR3 has 14 residues. Germline CDR1 and CDR2: SGHVS and FQNEAQ. This clone was detected a few times. Its antigen is not known. Profiled with immunoSEQ multiplex PCR; TCRdb holds only in-frame clones, not every one. The table has some 150,000 clones, approximately 88% seen once; the top ten hold roughly 15%. Source: peripheral blood, taken on day 0 of AZD1222 vaccination. The sequence derives from an adult in good health. The J gene is TRBJ2-5, the V gene TRBV7-8; TRBD1 or TRBD2 may be the D gene (6 bases each). The CDR3 loop is CASSARGARETQYF. The CDR3 DNA reads TGTGCCAGCAGCGCGAGGGGGGCCCGAGAGACCCAGTACTTC.